This T cell receptor beta chain was retrieved from a study of shared clonotypes between healthy human individuals. For this clone: The sample holds other DNA sequences that translate to the same CDR3.

Sequencing was performed with immunoSEQ multiplex PCR; in TCRdb, only in-frame clones are kept and a portion is missing. The table lists more than 1 million clones, 75% to 85% of them singletons. Germline CDR1 KGHSH, CDR2 LQKENI. This CDR3 is 15 amino acids long. Trimming pared 0 bases from V and 0 bases from J, leaving 9 bases between. The chain couples TRBV18 to TRBJ2-7; unclear D gene. This sequence was found in a man between 18 and 29 years old in good health. Some clones in this sample may be carry-over from other donors' samples. Sequencing input: memory CD4+ T cells from PBMCs. Subset: CD45RA-negative fraction. The CDR3 loop reads CASSPPGASSYEQYF. The CDR3, as DNA: TGTGCCAGCTCACCACCGGGCGCGAGCTCCTACGAGCAGTACTTC.